The rows below give T cell receptor beta chains drawn from one sample of a study of cytomegalovirus exposure and HLA in healthy donors. Some clones are missing from TCRdb's copy, which holds only in-frame ones; the method was immunoSEQ multiplex PCR. Recorded for this sample: about 33,000 clones. The specimen was PBMCs. The receptors originated from a man aged 35 to 55 in good health and CMV-seronegative. Each CDR3 is given with its conserved first and last residue. Fields, in order: CDR3 protein, CDR3 DNA, V gene, D gene, CDR3 length, J gene. A D gene is named only where the DNA matches it firmly.

CDR3 protein: CASRSALGPEAFF; CDR3 DNA: TGTGCCAGCAGGTCCGCTTTGGGGCCTGAAGCTTTCTTT; V gene: TRBV6-6; D gene: NA; CDR3 length: 13; J gene: TRBJ1-1
CDR3 protein: CASSERVGLAGDYYEQYF; CDR3 DNA: TGTGCCAGCAGTGAACGGGTTGGGCTAGCGGGCGACTATTACGAGCAGTACTTC; V gene: TRBV6-1; D gene: TRBD2; CDR3 length: 18; J gene: TRBJ2-7
CDR3 protein: CAISPGTSGTYEQYF; CDR3 DNA: TGTGCCATCAGCCCAGGGACTAGCGGGACCTACGAGCAGTACTTC; V gene: TRBV10-3; D gene: TRBD2; CDR3 length: 15; J gene: TRBJ2-7
CDR3 protein: CASSVRQGGGYTF; CDR3 DNA: TGTGCCAGCAGTGTCCGACAGGGGGGTGGCTACACCTTC; V gene: TRBV6-6; D gene: TRBD1; CDR3 length: 13; J gene: TRBJ1-2
CDR3 protein: CASSSQGVDTEAFF; CDR3 DNA: TGTGCCAGCAGCTCCCAGGGGGTTGACACTGAAGCTTTCTTT; V gene: TRBV7-3; D gene: TRBD1; CDR3 length: 14; J gene: TRBJ1-1
CDR3 protein: CASSPPEVAGPNTGELFF; CDR3 DNA: TGCGCCAGCAGCCCCCCCGAGGTAGCGGGACCGAACACCGGGGAGCTGTTTTTT; V gene: TRBV4-1; D gene: TRBD2; CDR3 length: 18; J gene: TRBJ2-2
CDR3 protein: CASRKRGQGPTGWAKNIQYF; CDR3 DNA: TGTGCCAGCAGGAAAAGGGGGCAGGGGCCTACGGGGTGGGCCAAAAACATTCAGTACTTC; V gene: TRBV2; D gene: TRBD1; CDR3 length: 20; J gene: TRBJ2-4
CDR3 protein: CASKPGGPRTDTQYF; CDR3 DNA: TGCGCCAGCAAACCGGGAGGTCCCCGCACAGATACGCAGTATTTT; V gene: TRBV5-1; D gene: TRBD2; CDR3 length: 15; J gene: TRBJ2-3
CDR3 protein: CASSSRTGRLNTEAFF; CDR3 DNA: TGTGCCAGCAGCTCCCGGACAGGCAGACTGAACACTGAAGCTTTCTTT; V gene: TRBV7-3; D gene: TRBD1; CDR3 length: 16; J gene: TRBJ1-1
CDR3 protein: CASSDRGDRSGNTIYF; CDR3 DNA: TGTGCCAGCTCAGACAGAGGCGATAGATCTGGAAACACCATATATTTT; V gene: TRBV18; D gene: NA; CDR3 length: 16; J gene: TRBJ1-3
CDR3 protein: CASSRGTEETQYF; CDR3 DNA: TGTGCCAGTAGTCGAGGGACAGAAGAGACCCAGTACTTC; V gene: TRBV19; D gene: TRBD1; CDR3 length: 13; J gene: TRBJ2-5
CDR3 protein: CASSQDRGSSETQYF; CDR3 DNA: TGTGCCAGCAGCCAAGATCGCGGGAGTAGCGAGACCCAGTACTTC; V gene: TRBV4-2; D gene: TRBD2; CDR3 length: 15; J gene: TRBJ2-5
CDR3 protein: CASSLLRDYSYEQYF; CDR3 DNA: TGTGCCAGCAGCCTACTCCGGGACTACTCCTACGAGCAGTACTTC; V gene: TRBV7-2; D gene: TRBD2; CDR3 length: 15; J gene: TRBJ2-7
CDR3 protein: CASSEWGGRSGANVLTF; CDR3 DNA: TGTGCCAGCAGTGAATGGGGGGGGCGATCGGGGGCCAACGTCCTGACTTTC; V gene: TRBV25-1; D gene: NA; CDR3 length: 17; J gene: TRBJ2-6
CDR3 protein: CASSLALRRGLAGAYNEQFF; CDR3 DNA: TGCGCCAGCAGCCTTGCCCTCCGGCGGGGACTAGCGGGGGCTTACAATGAGCAGTTCTTC; V gene: TRBV4-3; D gene: TRBD2; CDR3 length: 20; J gene: TRBJ2-1
CDR3 protein: CASSYLSGLAGIDEQFF; CDR3 DNA: TGCGCCAGCAGCTACTTATCGGGACTAGCGGGAATCGATGAGCAGTTCTTC; V gene: TRBV4-3; D gene: TRBD2; CDR3 length: 17; J gene: TRBJ2-1
CDR3 protein: CASSESTVSYEQYF; CDR3 DNA: TGTGCCAGCAGTGAGAGCACGGTTTCCTACGAGCAGTACTTC; V gene: TRBV25-1; D gene: NA; CDR3 length: 14; J gene: TRBJ2-7
CDR3 protein: CASTTPGVRGYGYTF; CDR3 DNA: TGTGCCAGTACAACTCCAGGGGTTCGTGGCTATGGCTACACCTTC; V gene: TRBV19; D gene: NA; CDR3 length: 15; J gene: TRBJ1-2
CDR3 protein: CASNNRDSSYEQYF; CDR3 DNA: TGCGCCAGTAACAACAGGGACAGCTCTTACGAGCAGTACTTC; V gene: TRBV23-1; D gene: TRBD1; CDR3 length: 14; J gene: TRBJ2-7
CDR3 protein: CASIPDRNYGYTF; CDR3 DNA: TGTGCCAGCATCCCGGACAGGAACTATGGCTACACCTTC; V gene: TRBV28; D gene: TRBD1; CDR3 length: 13; J gene: TRBJ1-2
CDR3 protein: CASSIDKSGTYNEQFF; CDR3 DNA: TGTGCCAGTAGTATAGATAAGAGCGGGACCTACAATGAGCAGTTCTTC; V gene: TRBV19; D gene: TRBD2; CDR3 length: 16; J gene: TRBJ2-1
CDR3 protein: CASRTDRGNTEAFF; CDR3 DNA: TGTGCCAGCAGAACGGACAGGGGCAACACTGAAGCTTTCTTT; V gene: TRBV28; D gene: TRBD1; CDR3 length: 14; J gene: TRBJ1-1
CDR3 protein: CASSTAGEKLFF; CDR3 DNA: TGTGCCAGTAGTACGGCCGGGGAAAAACTGTTTTTT; V gene: TRBV19; D gene: NA; CDR3 length: 12; J gene: TRBJ1-4
CDR3 protein: CASSVAGQGADTQYF; CDR3 DNA: TGTGCCAGCAGCGTAGCGGGACAGGGGGCAGATACGCAGTATTTT; V gene: TRBV9; D gene: TRBD1; CDR3 length: 15; J gene: TRBJ2-3
CDR3 protein: CASSEGLAGVYEQYF; CDR3 DNA: TGTGCCAGCAGTGAGGGGCTAGCGGGAGTTTACGAGCAGTACTTC; V gene: TRBV6-1; D gene: TRBD2; CDR3 length: 15; J gene: TRBJ2-7
CDR3 protein: CASSQDLAGSYEQYF; CDR3 DNA: TGTGCCAGCAGCCAAGATCTGGCAGGTTCCTACGAGCAGTACTTC; V gene: TRBV4-2; D gene: NA; CDR3 length: 15; J gene: TRBJ2-7
CDR3 protein: CSAVAVTYEQYF; CDR3 DNA: TGCAGCGCTGTAGCGGTTACCTACGAGCAGTACTTC; V gene: TRBV29-1; D gene: NA; CDR3 length: 12; J gene: TRBJ2-7
CDR3 protein: CAWSVGTGGQHQHF; CDR3 DNA: TGTGCCTGGAGTGTAGGAACGGGAGGGCAGCACCAGCATTTT; V gene: TRBV30; D gene: NA; CDR3 length: 14; J gene: TRBJ1-5
CDR3 protein: CASRLGTGGFTGELFF; CDR3 DNA: TGCGCCAGCAGACTCGGGACAGGGGGTTTCACCGGGGAGCTGTTTTTT; V gene: TRBV4-1; D gene: TRBD1; CDR3 length: 16; J gene: TRBJ2-2
CDR3 protein: CAWSVDSPGQPQHF; CDR3 DNA: TGTGCCTGGAGTGTAGACAGTCCCGGTCAGCCCCAGCATTTT; V gene: TRBV30; D gene: NA; CDR3 length: 14; J gene: TRBJ1-5
CDR3 protein: CASSIGGGSSYNEQFF; CDR3 DNA: TGTGCCAGTAGTATAGGGGGCGGGAGCTCCTACAATGAGCAGTTCTTC; V gene: TRBV19; D gene: TRBD2; CDR3 length: 16; J gene: TRBJ2-1
CDR3 protein: CASSFGVGSAYEQYF; CDR3 DNA: TGCGCCAGCAGCTTTGGCGTAGGGAGCGCCTACGAGCAGTACTTC; V gene: TRBV5-1; D gene: NA; CDR3 length: 15; J gene: TRBJ2-7
CDR3 protein: CASSLREVSNQPQHF; CDR3 DNA: TGCGCCAGCAGCTTAAGGGAGGTTAGCAATCAGCCCCAGCATTTT; V gene: TRBV4-1; D gene: NA; CDR3 length: 15; J gene: TRBJ1-5
CDR3 protein: CASSVTGGGNQPQHF; CDR3 DNA: TGTGCCAGCAGCGTTACAGGGGGCGGCAATCAGCCCCAGCATTTT; V gene: TRBV6-4; D gene: TRBD1; CDR3 length: 15; J gene: TRBJ1-5
CDR3 protein: CASSDGQGFTEAFF; CDR3 DNA: TGTGCCAGCAGTGACGGCCAGGGGTTTACTGAAGCTTTCTTT; V gene: TRBV6-1; D gene: NA; CDR3 length: 14; J gene: TRBJ1-1
CDR3 protein: CASSLGQAAYEQYF; CDR3 DNA: TGCGCCAGCAGCTTGGGACAGGCCGCCTACGAGCAGTACTTC; V gene: TRBV5-1; D gene: NA; CDR3 length: 14; J gene: TRBJ2-7
CDR3 protein: CASRLAGGPFHEQYF; CDR3 DNA: TGTGCCAGCAGACTAGCGGGAGGCCCTTTCCACGAGCAGTACTTC; V gene: TRBV5-4; D gene: TRBD2; CDR3 length: 15; J gene: TRBJ2-7
CDR3 protein: CASSLHHTGYNTEAFF; CDR3 DNA: TGTGCCAGCAGTTTACACCATACAGGGTACAACACTGAAGCTTTCTTT; V gene: TRBV28; D gene: NA; CDR3 length: 16; J gene: TRBJ1-1
CDR3 protein: CSVAPGLADNEQFF; CDR3 DNA: TGCAGCGTCGCCCCGGGACTAGCGGACAATGAGCAGTTCTTC; V gene: TRBV29-1; D gene: TRBD2; CDR3 length: 14; J gene: TRBJ2-1